This T cell receptor (beta chain) was obtained from a study of blood T cell repertoires in COVID-19. Repertoires were generated with immunoSEQ multiplex PCR, while TCRdb's copy carries only in-frame clones and drops some. This sample has 90,000 to 140,000 clones, with approximately 80% found just once. The CDR3 totals 15 residues. Germline CDR1 SGHTA, CDR2 FQGNSA. With 5 bases removed from V and 4 bases from J, the gap between germline ends came to 14 bases. J is TRBJ2-2 and V is TRBV7-2; TRBD2 is a possible D gene (6 bases). Sequencing was performed on peripheral blood. The clonotype was recovered from a woman aged 70 to 79 with acute or convalescent COVID-19. CDR3 DNA: TGTGCCAGCAGCGGAAGGCAGGGAGGCACCGGGGAGCTGTTTTTT. Protein sequence: CASSGRQGGTGELFF.